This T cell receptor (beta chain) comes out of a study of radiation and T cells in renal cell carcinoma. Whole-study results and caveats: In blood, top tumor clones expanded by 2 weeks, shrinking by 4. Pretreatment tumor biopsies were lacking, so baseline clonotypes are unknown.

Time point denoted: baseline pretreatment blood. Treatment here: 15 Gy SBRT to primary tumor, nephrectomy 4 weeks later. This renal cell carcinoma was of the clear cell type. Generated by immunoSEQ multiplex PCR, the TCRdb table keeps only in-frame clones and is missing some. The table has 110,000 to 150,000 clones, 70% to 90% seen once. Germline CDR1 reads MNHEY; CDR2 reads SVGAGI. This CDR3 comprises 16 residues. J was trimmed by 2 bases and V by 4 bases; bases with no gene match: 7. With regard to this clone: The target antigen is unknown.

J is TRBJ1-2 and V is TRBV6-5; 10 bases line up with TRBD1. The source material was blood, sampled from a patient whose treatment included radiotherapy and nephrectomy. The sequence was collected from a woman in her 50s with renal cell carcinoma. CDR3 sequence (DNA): TGTGCCAGCAGTTGGGCGGGACAGGGGAAAAACTATGGCTACACCTTC. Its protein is CASSWAGQGKNYGYTF.